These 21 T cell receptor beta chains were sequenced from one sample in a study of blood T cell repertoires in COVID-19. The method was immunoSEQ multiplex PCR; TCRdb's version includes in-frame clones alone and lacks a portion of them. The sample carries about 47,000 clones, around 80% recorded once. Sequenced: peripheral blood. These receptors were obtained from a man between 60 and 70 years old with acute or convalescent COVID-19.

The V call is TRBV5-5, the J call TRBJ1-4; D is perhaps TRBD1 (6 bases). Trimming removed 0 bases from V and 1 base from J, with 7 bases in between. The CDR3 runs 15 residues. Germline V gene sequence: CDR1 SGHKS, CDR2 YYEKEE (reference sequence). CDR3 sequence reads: CASSLGTVTNEKLFF. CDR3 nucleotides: TGTGCCAGCAGCTTGGGGACAGTAACTAATGAAAAACTGTTTTTT.

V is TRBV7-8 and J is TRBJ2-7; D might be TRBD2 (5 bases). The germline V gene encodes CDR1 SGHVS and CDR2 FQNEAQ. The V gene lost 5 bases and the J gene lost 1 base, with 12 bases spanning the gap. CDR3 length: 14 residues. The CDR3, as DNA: TGTGCCAGCAGCCGTTACTCGGGGTCCTACGAGCAGTACTTC. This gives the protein CASSRYSGSYEQYF.

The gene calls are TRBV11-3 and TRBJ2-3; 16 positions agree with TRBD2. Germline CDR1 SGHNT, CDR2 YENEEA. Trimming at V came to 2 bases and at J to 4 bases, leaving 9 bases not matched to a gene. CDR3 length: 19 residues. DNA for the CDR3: TGTGCCAGCAGCTTAACCGGGACTAGCGGGGGGGCCAGAGCAGATACGCAGTATTTT. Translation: CASSLTGTSGGARADTQYF.

The CDR3 spells CASSLGAGGTRTNYGYTF. The CDR3 coding sequence is TGTGCCAGCAGCTTAGGGGCGGGGGGCACGCGTACTAACTATGGCTACACCTTC. This chain connects TRBV11-2 to TRBJ1-2; the D gene is possibly TRBD1 (6 bases). The ends were cut back, 1 base at V and 0 bases at J, with 18 bases in the middle. Germline assignment: CDR1 SGHAT and CDR2 FQNNGV. The CDR3 loop spans 18 amino acids.

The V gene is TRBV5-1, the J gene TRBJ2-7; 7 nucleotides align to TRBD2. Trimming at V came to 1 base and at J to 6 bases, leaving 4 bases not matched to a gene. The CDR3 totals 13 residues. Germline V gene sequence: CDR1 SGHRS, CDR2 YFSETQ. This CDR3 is CASSLTGGFEQYF. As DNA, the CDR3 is TGCGCCAGCAGCTTGACCGGGGGGTTCGAGCAGTACTTC.

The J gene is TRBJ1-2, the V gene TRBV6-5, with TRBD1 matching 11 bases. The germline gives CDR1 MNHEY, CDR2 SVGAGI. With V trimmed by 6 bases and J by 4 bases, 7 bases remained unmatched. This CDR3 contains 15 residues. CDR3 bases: TGTGCCAGCAGAAACGTCGGACAGGGGGCCTATGGCTACACCTTC. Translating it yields CASRNVGQGAYGYTF.

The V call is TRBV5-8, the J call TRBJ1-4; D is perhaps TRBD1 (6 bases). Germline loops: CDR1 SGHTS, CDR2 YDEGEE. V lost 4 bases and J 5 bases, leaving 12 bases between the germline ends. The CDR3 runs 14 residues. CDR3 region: CASSTGQPNEKLFF. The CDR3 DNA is TGTGCCAGCAGCACCGGACAGCCGAATGAAAAACTGTTTTTT.

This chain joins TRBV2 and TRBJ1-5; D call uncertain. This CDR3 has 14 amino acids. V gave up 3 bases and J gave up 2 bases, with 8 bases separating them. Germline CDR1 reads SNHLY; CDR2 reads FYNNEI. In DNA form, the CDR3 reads TGTGCCAGCAGTGATCGTCAGGGCAATCAGCCCCAGCATTTT. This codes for CASSDRQGNQPQHF.

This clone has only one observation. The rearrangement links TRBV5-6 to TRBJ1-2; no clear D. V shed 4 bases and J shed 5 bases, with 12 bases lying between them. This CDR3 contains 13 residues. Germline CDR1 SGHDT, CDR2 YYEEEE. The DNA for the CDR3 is TGTGCCAGCAGCCTCGGGGTCATATATGGCTACACCTTC. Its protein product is CASSLGVIYGYTF.

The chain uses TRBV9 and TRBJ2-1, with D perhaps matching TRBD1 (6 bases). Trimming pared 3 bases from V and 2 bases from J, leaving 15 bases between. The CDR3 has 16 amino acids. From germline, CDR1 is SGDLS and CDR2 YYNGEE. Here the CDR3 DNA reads TGTGCCAGCAGCGCCCAGGGGCTCCCTCCCTACAATGAGCAGTTCTTC. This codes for CASSAQGLPPYNEQFF.

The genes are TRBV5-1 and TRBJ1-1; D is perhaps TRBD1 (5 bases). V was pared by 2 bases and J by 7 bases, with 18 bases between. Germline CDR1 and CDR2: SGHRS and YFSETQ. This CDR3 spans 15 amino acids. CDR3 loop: CASSLLRDAGGEAFF. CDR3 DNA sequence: TGCGCCAGCAGCTTACTCCGGGACGCCGGGGGTGAAGCTTTCTTT.

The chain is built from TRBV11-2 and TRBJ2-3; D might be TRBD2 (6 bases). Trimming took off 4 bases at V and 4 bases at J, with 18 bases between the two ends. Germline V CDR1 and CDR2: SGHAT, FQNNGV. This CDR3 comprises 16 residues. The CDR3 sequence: CASSSPLAPSPDTQYF. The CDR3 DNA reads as TGTGCCAGCAGCTCCCCTCTAGCGCCTTCCCCAGATACGCAGTATTTT.

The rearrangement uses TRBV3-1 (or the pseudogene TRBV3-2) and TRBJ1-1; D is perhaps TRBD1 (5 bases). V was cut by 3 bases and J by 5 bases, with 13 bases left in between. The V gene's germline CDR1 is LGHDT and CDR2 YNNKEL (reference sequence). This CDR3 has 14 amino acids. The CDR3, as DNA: TGTGCCAGCAGCCAGGACCCCGGGGGGACTGAAGCTTTCTTT. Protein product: CASSQDPGGTEAFF.

CDR3 nucleotides: TGTGCCAGCAGTGAAGGACAGGGAGATCAGCCCCAGCATTTT. It yields the protein CASSEGQGDQPQHF. The chain uses TRBV2 and TRBJ1-5; 7 positions match TRBD1. V lost 1 base and J lost 5; bases outside the gene matches: 2. The CDR3 is 14 residues long. Germline lookup yields CDR1 SNHLY and CDR2 FYNNEI.

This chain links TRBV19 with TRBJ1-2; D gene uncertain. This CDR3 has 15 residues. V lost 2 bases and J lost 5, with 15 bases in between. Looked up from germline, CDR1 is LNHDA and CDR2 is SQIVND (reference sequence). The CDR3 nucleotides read TGTGCCAGTAGTATAAACCCACAGAGAGAATATGGCTACACCTTC. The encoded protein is CASSINPQREYGYTF.

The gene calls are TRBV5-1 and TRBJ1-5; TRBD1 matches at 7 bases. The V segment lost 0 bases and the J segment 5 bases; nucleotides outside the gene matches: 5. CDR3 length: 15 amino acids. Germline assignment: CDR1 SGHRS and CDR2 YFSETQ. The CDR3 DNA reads TGCGCCAGCAGCTTGGGCGGGACAGCAGATCAGCCCCAGCATTTT. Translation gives CASSLGGTADQPQHF.

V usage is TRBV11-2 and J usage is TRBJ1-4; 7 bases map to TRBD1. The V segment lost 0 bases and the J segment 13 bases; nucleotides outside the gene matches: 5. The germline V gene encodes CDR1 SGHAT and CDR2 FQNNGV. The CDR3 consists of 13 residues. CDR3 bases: TGTGCCAGCAGCTTAGATCGGACAGGAAGACTGTTTTTT. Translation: CASSLDRTGRLFF.

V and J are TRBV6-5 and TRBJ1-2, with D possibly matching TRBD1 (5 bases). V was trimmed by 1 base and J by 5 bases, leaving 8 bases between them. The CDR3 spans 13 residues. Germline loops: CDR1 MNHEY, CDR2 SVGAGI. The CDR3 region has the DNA TGTGCCAGCAGTTACTTAGGGGATTATGGCTACACCTTC. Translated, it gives CASSYLGDYGYTF.

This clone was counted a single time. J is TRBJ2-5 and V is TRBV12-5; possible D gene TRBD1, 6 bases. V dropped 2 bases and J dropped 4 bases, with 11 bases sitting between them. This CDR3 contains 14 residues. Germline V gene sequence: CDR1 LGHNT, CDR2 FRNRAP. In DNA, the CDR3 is TGTGCTAGTGGTTTGTCAACAGGGAGAGAGACCCAGTACTTC. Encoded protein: CASGLSTGRETQYF.

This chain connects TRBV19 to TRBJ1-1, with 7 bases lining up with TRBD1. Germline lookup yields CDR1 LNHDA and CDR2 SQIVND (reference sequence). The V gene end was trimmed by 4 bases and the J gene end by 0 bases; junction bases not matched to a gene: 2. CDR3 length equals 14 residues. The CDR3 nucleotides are TGTGCCAGTAGTAACCAGGGGGTGAACACTGAAGCTTTCTTT. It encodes CASSNQGVNTEAFF.

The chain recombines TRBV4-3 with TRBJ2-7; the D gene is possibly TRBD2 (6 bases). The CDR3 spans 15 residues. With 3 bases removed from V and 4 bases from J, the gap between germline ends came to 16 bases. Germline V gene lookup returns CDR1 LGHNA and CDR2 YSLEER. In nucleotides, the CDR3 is TGCGCCAGCAGCCAGGAAAAAAACGGGGGATACGAGCAGTACTTC. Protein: CASSQEKNGGYEQYF.